These T cell receptor beta chains were read from a single sample in a study of T cells in tuberculosis. Only in-frame clones appear in the TCRdb table, and some are missing; sequencing was by immunoSEQ multiplex PCR. The profile shows some 47,000 clones, nearly 95% of them singletons. Input material: PBMCs. These receptor sequences come from a donor aged 10-30 years with latent tuberculosis or without tuberculosis infection. CDR3s include the opening cysteine and the closing phenylalanine or tryptophan. The order of the fields is V gene, J gene, CDR3 protein.

v_gene: TRBV19
j_gene: TRBJ2-3
CDR3aa: CASSIGRTSGGILSTDTQYF

v_gene: TRBV21-1
j_gene: TRBJ1-2
CDR3aa: CASSKGTRTALYYGYTF

v_gene: TRBV5-1
j_gene: TRBJ2-1
CDR3aa: CASSSVPAERQFF

v_gene: TRBV7-3
j_gene: TRBJ2-3
CDR3aa: CASRRTSARTDTQYF

v_gene: TRBV19
j_gene: TRBJ1-4
CDR3aa: CASSILPGQGALGLFF

v_gene: TRBV4-2
j_gene: TRBJ2-1
CDR3aa: CASSQDKTGSSYNEQFF

v_gene: TRBV5-6
j_gene: TRBJ2-7
CDR3aa: CASSYGTGLGEQYF

v_gene: TRBV4-1
j_gene: TRBJ2-6
CDR3aa: CASSQNPGQGSGANVLTF

v_gene: TRBV6-5
j_gene: TRBJ1-6
CDR3aa: CASSDRDNSPLHF

v_gene: TRBV5-1
j_gene: TRBJ1-4
CDR3aa: CASSGLGGGNEKLFF

v_gene: TRBV18
j_gene: TRBJ2-2
CDR3aa: CASSPRLANTGELFF

v_gene: TRBV19
j_gene: TRBJ1-4
CDR3aa: CASSIRTANNEKLFF

v_gene: TRBV6-6
j_gene: TRBJ1-2
CDR3aa: CASSPGLNYGYTF

v_gene: TRBV7-9
j_gene: TRBJ2-1
CDR3aa: CASGLVSNEQFF

v_gene: TRBV29-1
j_gene: TRBJ1-3
CDR3aa: CSVLQGAGNTIYF

v_gene: TRBV19
j_gene: TRBJ2-1
CDR3aa: CASRENGQGSDYNEQFF

v_gene: TRBV5-1
j_gene: TRBJ1-1
CDR3aa: CASNYLSGDTEAFF

v_gene: TRBV5-6
j_gene: TRBJ1-6
CDR3aa: CASSLRGTGGSPLHF

v_gene: TRBV7-6
j_gene: TRBJ1-1
CDR3aa: CASSPPSFLEAFF

v_gene: TRBV27
j_gene: TRBJ2-7
CDR3aa: CASSLGGITYEQYF

v_gene: TRBV7-9
j_gene: TRBJ2-7
CDR3aa: CASSFWKMGQGAYEQYF

v_gene: TRBV4-1
j_gene: TRBJ1-2
CDR3aa: CASSQGTGVVDGYTF

v_gene: TRBV11-2
j_gene: TRBJ1-4
CDR3aa: CASSLVGTGEDEKLFF

v_gene: TRBV12-5
j_gene: TRBJ2-2
CDR3aa: CASATIMGRQAGELFF

v_gene: TRBV7-2
j_gene: TRBJ1-1
CDR3aa: CASSLRRTSTEAFF

v_gene: TRBV6-1
j_gene: TRBJ1-2
CDR3aa: CASSIMSGYTF

v_gene: TRBV29-1
j_gene: TRBJ2-3
CDR3aa: CSVAGLEFISGDTQYF

v_gene: TRBV5-6
j_gene: TRBJ1-2
CDR3aa: CASSYRHSPTNYGYTF

v_gene: TRBV27
j_gene: TRBJ2-7
CDR3aa: CASSWDSRGYEQYF

v_gene: TRBV9
j_gene: TRBJ2-5
CDR3aa: CASSLRVSQGETQYF

v_gene: TRBV27
j_gene: TRBJ2-7
CDR3aa: CASSYIIGLAGVNSDEQYF

v_gene: TRBV2
j_gene: TRBJ2-2
CDR3aa: CASSLGDRGTGELFF

v_gene: TRBV18
j_gene: TRBJ1-2
CDR3aa: CASSQKTGNYGYTF